These T cell receptor beta chains were read from a single sample in a study of PD-1 blockade in classical Hodgkin lymphoma. Here immunoSEQ multiplex PCR was the method, and the copy in TCRdb shows in-frame clones only, minus some. This table has around 43,000 clones, roughly 78% appearing once. The sample here was peripheral blood mononuclear cells (PBMCs), taken at baseline. These receptor sequences come from a human donor with classical Hodgkin lymphoma. CDR3s include the opening cysteine and the closing phenylalanine or tryptophan. The order of the fields is V gene, clone size, J gene, D gene, CDR3 protein, CDR3 DNA. A D gene is named only where the DNA matches it firmly. Clone size is shown for a subset of rows, as once, few, many or a class of expanded clone.

V gene: TRBV7-2; clone size: .; J gene: TRBJ2-7; D gene: .; CDR3 protein: CASSFSLRTDYEQYF; CDR3 DNA: TGTGCCAGCAGCTTTTCTCTGCGGACTGACTACGAGCAGTACTTC
V gene: TRBV10-2; clone size: .; J gene: TRBJ2-2; D gene: .; CDR3 protein: CATYRALNTGELFF; CDR3 DNA: TGCGCCACATACAGGGCTTTGAACACCGGGGAGCTGTTTTTT
V gene: TRBV6-5; clone size: .; J gene: TRBJ1-6; D gene: .; CDR3 protein: CATKFESSYNSPLHF; CDR3 DNA: TGTGCCACCAAGTTTGAGAGCTCCTATAATTCACCCCTCCACTTT
V gene: TRBV18; clone size: .; J gene: TRBJ1-2; D gene: .; CDR3 protein: CASSPGRVNGYTF; CDR3 DNA: TGTGCCAGCTCACCAGGCAGGGTGAATGGCTACACCTTC
V gene: TRBV7-9; clone size: few; J gene: TRBJ2-5; D gene: TRBD2; CDR3 protein: CASSSLPGRGMETQYF; CDR3 DNA: TGTGCCAGCAGCTCATTACCCGGGCGGGGGATGGAGACCCAGTACTTC
V gene: TRBV5-4; clone size: .; J gene: TRBJ2-5; D gene: .; CDR3 protein: CASSSAGPYQETQYF; CDR3 DNA: TGTGCCAGCAGTTCCGCGGGGCCGTACCAAGAGACCCAGTACTTC
V gene: TRBV29-1; clone size: .; J gene: TRBJ1-2; D gene: TRBD1; CDR3 protein: CSVQGQGGGYTF; CDR3 DNA: TGCAGCGTACAAGGACAGGGAGGGGGCTACACCTTC
V gene: TRBV7-2; clone size: .; J gene: TRBJ1-4; D gene: .; CDR3 protein: CASSPSPSTEGEKLFF; CDR3 DNA: TGTGCCAGCAGCCCCTCGCCCTCGACGGAGGGAGAAAAACTGTTTTTT
V gene: TRBV7-9; clone size: few; J gene: TRBJ1-1; D gene: TRBD1; CDR3 protein: CASSRPAGQGIAFF; CDR3 DNA: TGTGCCAGCAGCCGTCCGGCGGGACAGGGGATTGCTTTCTTT
V gene: TRBV11-2; clone size: .; J gene: TRBJ2-7; D gene: .; CDR3 protein: CASSYDNHEQYF; CDR3 DNA: TGTGCCAGCAGCTACGACAACCACGAGCAGTACTTC
V gene: TRBV5-1; clone size: once; J gene: TRBJ2-1; D gene: TRBD1; CDR3 protein: CASSPGQGHEQFF; CDR3 DNA: TGCGCCAGCAGCCCTGGACAGGGTCATGAGCAGTTCTTC
V gene: TRBV27; clone size: .; J gene: TRBJ2-3; D gene: .; CDR3 protein: CASSLWPTKTSTDTQYF; CDR3 DNA: TGTGCCAGCAGTTTATGGCCAACTAAGACTAGCACAGATACGCAGTATTTT
V gene: TRBV6-5; clone size: .; J gene: TRBJ1-2; D gene: .; CDR3 protein: CASSYSAPEDYTF; CDR3 DNA: TGTGCCAGCAGTTACTCGGCCCCCGAGGACTACACCTTC
V gene: TRBV4-1; clone size: .; J gene: TRBJ2-5; D gene: .; CDR3 protein: CASSPVRDTWYQETQYF; CDR3 DNA: TGCGCCAGCAGCCCCGTTAGGGACACGTGGTACCAAGAGACCCAGTACTTC
V gene: TRBV5-6; clone size: .; J gene: TRBJ1-6; D gene: .; CDR3 protein: CASSPGTYRGRSYNSPLHF; CDR3 DNA: TGTGCCAGCAGCCCAGGGACATACCGGGGGCGCTCCTATAATTCACCCCTCCACTTT
V gene: TRBV7-6; clone size: .; J gene: TRBJ2-3; D gene: .; CDR3 protein: CASSPGSRLRGTSTDTQYF; CDR3 DNA: TGTGCCAGCAGCCCAGGTTCTCGGTTGCGGGGCACTAGCACAGATACGCAGTATTTT
V gene: TRBV2; clone size: .; J gene: TRBJ1-2; D gene: .; CDR3 protein: CASSAIQGFGGYTF; CDR3 DNA: TGTGCCAGCAGCGCCATACAGGGCTTTGGTGGCTACACCTTC